Listed below are T cell receptor beta chains from one sample, sequenced in a study of T cell responses to AZD1222 COVID-19 vaccine. Profiling relied on immunoSEQ multiplex PCR, and the TCRdb table lists in-frame clones only, not all of them. The table shows 95,000 to 150,000 clones, with 80% to 95% occurring only once. This specimen consisted of peripheral blood, obtained 28 days after the second dose of the MenACWY control vaccine. The receptors here all came from an adult who received the MenACWY meningococcal vaccine as a control. Each CDR3 is given with its conserved first and last residue. The order of the fields is clone size, J gene, D gene, V gene, CDR3 protein, CDR3 DNA. The D gene is left open where the match is weak. Clone size is stated in some rows and not others, as once, few, many or a class when expanded.

. TRBJ1-5 . TRBV18 CASSREREPQHF TGTGCCAGCTCACGAGAAAGGGAGCCCCAGCATTTT
once TRBJ1-1 TRBD1 TRBV7-2 CASSQDRDLNTEAFF TGTGCCAGCAGCCAAGACAGGGATCTGAACACTGAAGCTTTCTTT
. TRBJ2-5 TRBD2 TRBV30 CAWSTRRTSGAQETQYF TGTGCCTGGAGCACCCGACGGACTAGCGGGGCCCAAGAGACCCAGTACTTC
. TRBJ1-5 . TRBV7-2 CASSLDTGSNQPQHF TGTGCCAGCAGCTTAGACACGGGGAGCAATCAGCCCCAGCATTTT
. TRBJ1-5 . TRBV3-1/TRBV3-2 CASSQALGNQPQHF TGTGCCAGCAGCCAAGCCTTGGGTAATCAGCCCCAGCATTTT
. TRBJ1-4 TRBD1 TRBV5-4 CASSLGKQGLNEKLFF TGTGCCAGCAGCTTGGGCAAACAGGGGTTAAATGAAAAACTGTTTTTT
. TRBJ1-6 . TRBV18 CASSPDSYNSPLHF TGTGCCAGCTCACCAGACAGCTATAATTCACCCCTCCACTTT
. TRBJ1-1 . TRBV7-2 CASSMTWNTEAFF TGTGCCAGCAGCATGACATGGAACACTGAAGCTTTCTTT
once TRBJ2-1 TRBD2 TRBV7-3 CASSYTGTSGSNEQFF TGTGCCAGCAGCTACACCGGGACTAGCGGGAGCAATGAGCAGTTCTTC
. TRBJ2-5 TRBD1 TRBV7-2 CASSGGDRYQETQYF TGTGCCAGCAGCGGTGGGGACAGGTACCAAGAGACCCAGTACTTC